This TCR beta chain was obtained from a study of CD8 T cells in Susac syndrome. Study-level results: In its TCR sequencing and HLA analysis, the study acknowledged that the number of individuals was relatively small.

Per germline, CDR1 SNHLY and CDR2 FYNNEI. Trimming removed 7 bases from V and 7 bases from J, with 14 bases in between. This CDR3 region has 13 residues. Reverse transcription of roughly 0.5 to 1 ug RNA used random hexamers. Amplification of TCR beta CDR3 used immunoSEQ multiplex PCR across 54 Vbeta and 13 Jbeta. TCRdb reprocessed the immunoSEQ multiplex PCR reads with MiXCR, giving one entry per CDR3 protein. The table includes about 290,000 distinct CDR3 sequences, 65% to 90% detected once. CD8+ and CD4+ T cells taken from blood had their TCR beta sequenced. Those who served as multiple sclerosis controls were treatment-naive patients with stable or active relapsing-remitting disease. With respect to this clonotype: Antigen unknown.

This TCR was recovered from a human donor with multiple sclerosis. This rearrangement joins TRBV2 to TRBJ1-5; no firm D call. The sample comprised CD8+ T cells from PBMCs. The CDR3, as DNA: TGTGCCAGCATGGGCGACATCGGGCAGCCCCAGCATTTT. This translates into CASMGDIGQPQHF.